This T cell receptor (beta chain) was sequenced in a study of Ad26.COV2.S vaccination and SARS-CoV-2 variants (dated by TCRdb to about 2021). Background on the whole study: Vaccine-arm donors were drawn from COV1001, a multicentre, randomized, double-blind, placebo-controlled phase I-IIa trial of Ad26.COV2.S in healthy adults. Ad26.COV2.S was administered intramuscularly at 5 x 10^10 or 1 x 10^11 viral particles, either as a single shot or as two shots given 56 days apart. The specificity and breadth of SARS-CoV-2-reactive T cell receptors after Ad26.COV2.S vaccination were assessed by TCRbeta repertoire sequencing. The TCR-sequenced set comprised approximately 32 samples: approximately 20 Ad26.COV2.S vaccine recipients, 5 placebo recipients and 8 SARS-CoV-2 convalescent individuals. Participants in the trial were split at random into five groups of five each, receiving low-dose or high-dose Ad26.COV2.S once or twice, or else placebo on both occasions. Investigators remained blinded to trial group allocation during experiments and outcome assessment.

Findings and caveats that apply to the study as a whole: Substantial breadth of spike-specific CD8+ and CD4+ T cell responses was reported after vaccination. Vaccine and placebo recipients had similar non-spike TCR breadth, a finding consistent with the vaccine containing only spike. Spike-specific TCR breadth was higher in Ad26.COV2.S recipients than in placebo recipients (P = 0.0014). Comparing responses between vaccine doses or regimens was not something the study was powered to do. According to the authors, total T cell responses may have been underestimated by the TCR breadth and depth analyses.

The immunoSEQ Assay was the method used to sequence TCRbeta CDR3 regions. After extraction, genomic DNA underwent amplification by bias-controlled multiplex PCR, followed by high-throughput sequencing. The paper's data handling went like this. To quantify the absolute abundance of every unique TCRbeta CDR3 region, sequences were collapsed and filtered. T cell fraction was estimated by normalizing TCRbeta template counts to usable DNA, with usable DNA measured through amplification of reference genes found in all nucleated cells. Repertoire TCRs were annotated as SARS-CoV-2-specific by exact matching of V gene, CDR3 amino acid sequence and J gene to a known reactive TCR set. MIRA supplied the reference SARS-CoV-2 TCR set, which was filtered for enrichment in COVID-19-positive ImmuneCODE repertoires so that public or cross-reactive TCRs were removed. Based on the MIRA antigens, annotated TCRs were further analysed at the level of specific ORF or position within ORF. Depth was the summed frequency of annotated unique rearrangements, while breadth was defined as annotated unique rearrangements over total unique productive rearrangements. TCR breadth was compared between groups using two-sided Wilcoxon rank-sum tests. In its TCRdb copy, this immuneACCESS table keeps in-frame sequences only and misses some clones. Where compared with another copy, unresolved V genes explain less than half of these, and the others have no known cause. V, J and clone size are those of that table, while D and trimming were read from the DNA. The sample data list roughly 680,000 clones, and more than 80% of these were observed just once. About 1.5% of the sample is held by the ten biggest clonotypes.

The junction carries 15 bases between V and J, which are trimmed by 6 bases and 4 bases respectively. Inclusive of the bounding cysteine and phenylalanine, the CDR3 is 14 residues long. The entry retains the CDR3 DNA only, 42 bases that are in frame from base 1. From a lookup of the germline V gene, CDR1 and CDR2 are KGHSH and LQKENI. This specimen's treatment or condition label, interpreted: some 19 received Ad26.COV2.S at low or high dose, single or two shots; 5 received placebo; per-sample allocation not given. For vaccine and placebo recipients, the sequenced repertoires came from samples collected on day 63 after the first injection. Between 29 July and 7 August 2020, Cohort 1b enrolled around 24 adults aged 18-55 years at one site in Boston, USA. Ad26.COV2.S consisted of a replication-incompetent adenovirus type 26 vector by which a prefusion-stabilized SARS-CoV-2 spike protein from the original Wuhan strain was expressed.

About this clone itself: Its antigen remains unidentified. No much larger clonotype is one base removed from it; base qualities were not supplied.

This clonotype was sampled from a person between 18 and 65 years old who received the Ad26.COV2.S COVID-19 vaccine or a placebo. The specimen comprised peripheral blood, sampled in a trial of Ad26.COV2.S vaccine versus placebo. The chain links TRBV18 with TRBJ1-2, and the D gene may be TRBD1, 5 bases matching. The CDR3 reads CASSLQGIGYGYTF. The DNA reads TGTGCCAGCTCTCTTCAGGGAATCGGCTATGGCTACACCTTC.